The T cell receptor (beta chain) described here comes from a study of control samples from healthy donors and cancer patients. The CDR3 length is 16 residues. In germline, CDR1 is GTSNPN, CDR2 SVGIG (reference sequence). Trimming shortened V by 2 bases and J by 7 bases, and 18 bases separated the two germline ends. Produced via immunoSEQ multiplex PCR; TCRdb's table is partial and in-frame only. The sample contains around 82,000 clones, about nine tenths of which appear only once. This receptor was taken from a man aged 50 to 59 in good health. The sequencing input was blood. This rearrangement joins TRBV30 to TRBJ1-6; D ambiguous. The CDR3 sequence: CAWSLRATPANSPLHF. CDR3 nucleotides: TGTGCCTGGAGTCTTCGGGCTACTCCCGCGAATTCACCCCTCCACTTT.